A single sample gave rise to the 23 T cell receptor beta chains below, sequenced in a study of beta chain features in type 1 diabetes. Study-level results: Across all four CD4+ subsets, people with type 1 diabetes showed modestly shorter TCRB CDR3s.

Their specific antigens are unknown. Expressed TCRB transcripts got sequenced, as all isolated RNA was reverse transcribed. Sequenced by immunoSEQ multiplex PCR; TCRdb stores in-frame clones only, minus some. The sample consists of around 360,000 clones, roughly 12% of them appearing once. Material: naive CD4+ T cells from blood. Receptors originate from a woman aged 18-35 years with type 1 diabetes.

The chain employs TRBV5-6 and TRBJ1-5; 8 bases agree with TRBD1. Germline V gene data show CDR1 as SGHDT and CDR2 as YYEEEE. The J segment lost 4 bases and the V segment lost 2 bases, leaving 8 bases of the junction unmatched. The CDR3 has 16 residues. The CDR3 protein is CASSLGRGRGNQPQHF. In DNA, the CDR3 is TGTGCCAGCAGCTTAGGCAGGGGGCGCGGGAATCAGCCCCAGCATTTT.

The chain links TRBV11-2 to TRBJ2-3; D might be TRBD2 (6 bases). V gave up 8 bases and J gave up 5 bases, with 14 bases separating them. There are 13 residues in the CDR3. The germline CDR1 and CDR2 sequences are SGHAT and FQNNGV. The CDR3 nucleotides are TGTGCCAGCCGAGGAGGGGTAGGAGATACGCAGTATTTT. Translated: CASRGGVGDTQYF.

This clone was picked up a small number of times. This chain uses TRBV11-2 with TRBJ2-2, with 8 positions matching TRBD2. This CDR3 is 15 amino acids long. The V and J ends lost 5 bases and 7 bases, in that order; junction bases with no gene match: 9. Germline V gene data show CDR1 as SGHAT and CDR2 as FQNNGV. CDR3 sequence: CASSMNSGISGELFF. CDR3 coding DNA: TGTGCCAGCAGCATGAATAGCGGGATAAGCGGGGAGCTGTTTTTT. Full variable domain (outside the CDR3, taken from reference TRBV11-2 and TRBJ2-2): EAGVAQSPRYKIIEKRQSVAFWCNPISGHATLYWYQQILGQGPKLLIQFQNNGVVDDSQLPKDRFSAERLKGVDSTLKIQPAKLEDSAVYLCASSMNSGISGELFFGEGSRLTVL.

This clone turned up a few times. The chain carries TRBV25-1 and TRBJ2-3, with a weak D call TRBD1 (5 bases). CDR1 MGHDK and CDR2 SYGVNS come from the germline V gene. V shed 3 bases and J shed 2 bases, with 12 bases lying between them. The length of the CDR3 is 15 residues. CDR3 DNA sequence: TGTGCCAGCAGTGATGGCAGGGTACTCACAGATACGCAGTATTTT. It translates to CASSDGRVLTDTQYF.

This clone came up a few times. The V call is TRBV5-1, the J call TRBJ1-1; D not certain. Deletions cut 2 bases from V and 5 bases from J, with 7 bases between. The CDR3 length is 12 residues. In germline, CDR1 is SGHRS, CDR2 YFSETQ. CDR3 residues: CASSLTGTEAFF. Written as DNA, the CDR3 is TGCGCCAGCAGCTTAACCGGGACTGAAGCTTTCTTT. Full variable domain (missing parts from reference TRBV5-1 and TRBJ1-1): KAGVTQTPRYLIKTRGQQVTLSCSPISGHRSVSWYQQTPGQGLQFLFEYFSETQRNKGNFPGRFSGRQFSNSRSEMNVSTLELGDSALYLCASSLTGTEAFFGQGTRLTVV.

This clone was seen a few times. The J gene is TRBJ1-2, the V gene TRBV13; D possibly corresponds to TRBD1 (6 bases). Germline assignment: CDR1 PRHDT and CDR2 FYEKMQ (reference sequence). Trimming cost V 4 bases and J 8 bases, with 20 bases left between them. The CDR3 has 15 residues. This CDR3 is CASSSYQTGPGGYTF. CDR3 sequence (DNA): TGTGCCAGCAGCTCCTATCAGACAGGCCCTGGGGGCTACACCTTC.

This clone was found a few times. The genes are TRBV6-6 and TRBJ1-5, with D uncertain. Germline V CDR1 and CDR2: MNHNY, SVGAGI (reference sequence). V lost 6 bases and J lost 1, with 7 bases in between. The CDR3 runs 13 residues. CDR3 bases: TGTGCCAGCAGGACTGACAGCAATCAGCCCCAGCATTTT. This sequence encodes CASRTDSNQPQHF.

The J gene is TRBJ2-5, the V gene TRBV27; D remains ambiguous. V was trimmed by 3 bases and J by 5 bases, leaving 7 bases between them. Germline V gives CDR1 MNHEY, CDR2 SMNVEV (reference sequence). The CDR3 totals 12 residues. The CDR3 DNA reads as TGTGCCAGCAGTTTCCCCGGGGAGACCCAGTACTTC. Amino acids: CASSFPGETQYF.

The chain links TRBV4-3 to TRBJ2-3; 12 nucleotides line up with TRBD1. Germline assignment: CDR1 LGHNA and CDR2 YSLEER. This CDR3 is 16 amino acids long. V gave up 3 bases and J gave up 6 bases; unmatched junction bases: 7. The CDR3 reads CASSHPGQGASDTQYF. DNA of the CDR3: TGCGCCAGCAGCCATCCGGGACAGGGGGCTTCTGATACGCAGTATTTT.

The chain has TRBV27 and TRBJ1-6; 9 bases map to TRBD1. The V gene's germline CDR1 is MNHEY and CDR2 SMNVEV (reference sequence). The CDR3 runs 14 residues. With 8 bases clipped from V and 10 bases from J, the junction kept 9 bases outside the gene matches. The DNA of the CDR3 is TGTGCCAGCCCCGCCGACAGGGGGATCTCACCCCTCCACTTT. Translating gives CASPADRGISPLHF.

This clone was seen only a few times. The V and J genes are TRBV4-1 and TRBJ2-1; TRBD2 matches at 7 bases. Germline V gene data show CDR1 as MGHRA and CDR2 as YSYEKL. Trimming at V came to 0 bases and at J to 3 bases, leaving 8 bases not matched to a gene. The CDR3 sequence is 17 residues long. This CDR3 is CASSQDRLRGNYNEQFF. CDR3 in DNA: TGCGCCAGCAGCCAAGATCGCTTGCGGGGGAACTACAATGAGCAGTTCTTC.

V and J are TRBV7-9 and TRBJ2-7, with TRBD2 identical over 13 bases. The CDR3 spans 15 residues. Germline trimming cut 5 bases from V and 4 bases from J; bases unmatched to any gene: 5. Germline V gene data show CDR1 as SEHNR and CDR2 as FQNEAQ (reference sequence). The CDR3 region is CASSKTTSGRYEQYF. The CDR3, as DNA: TGTGCCAGCAGCAAGACGACTAGCGGGAGGTACGAGCAGTACTTC.

The rearrangement joins TRBV9 to TRBJ2-2, with D perhaps TRBD1 (5 bases). This CDR3 has 16 residues. Trimming cost V 4 bases and J 5 bases, with 18 bases left between them. CDR1 is SGDLS and CDR2 is YYNGEE in the germline V gene. The CDR3 nucleotides read TGTGCCAGCAGCCTCCGGACATCGGCGGTAACCGGGGAGCTGTTTTTT. This codes for CASSLRTSAVTGELFF. Full variable domain (remainder filled in from reference TRBV9 and TRBJ2-2): DSGVTQTPKHLITATGQRVTLRCSPRSGDLSVYWYQQSLDQGLQFLIQYYNGEERAKGNILERFSAQQFPDLHSELNLSSLELGDSALYFCASSLRTSAVTGELFFGEGSRLTVL.

This clone was seen more than once but under ten times. The chain carries TRBV30 and TRBJ1-5; no firm D call. There are 15 residues in the CDR3. The germline V gene encodes CDR1 GTSNPN and CDR2 SVGIG (reference sequence). Deletions cut 0 bases from V and 3 bases from J, with 12 bases between. CDR3 in amino acids: CAWSVETGYNQPQHF. CDR3 DNA: TGTGCCTGGAGTGTAGAGACGGGATACAATCAGCCCCAGCATTTT.

This chain joins TRBV7-9 and TRBJ2-1; TRBD1 matches at 8 bases. Unmatched junction bases numbered 8, after V lost 4 bases and J lost 9 bases. Germline CDR1 reads SEHNR; CDR2 reads FQNEAQ (reference sequence). There are 14 residues in the CDR3. The CDR3 DNA sequence: TGTGCCAGCAGCTCCGGACAGGGTCACAGTGAGCAGTTCTTC. Its protein product is CASSSGQGHSEQFF.

The CDR3, as DNA: TGTGCCAGCAGCTTAGGGAGCGTTCCGAACACCGGGGAGCTGTTTTTT. It encodes CASSLGSVPNTGELFF. This chain joins TRBV7-3 and TRBJ2-2; maybe TRBD2 (5 bases). The CDR3 length is 16 residues. The germline V and J ends were trimmed by 2 bases and 0 bases, with 10 bases remaining between them. Germline lookup yields CDR1 SGHTA and CDR2 FQGTGA.

In this sample, this clone turned up a few times. The chain couples TRBV29-1 to TRBJ2-1, with a possible D match to TRBD2 (6 bases). Per the germline V gene, CDR1 is SQVTM and CDR2 is ANQGSEA. This CDR3 is built from 14 residues. Between the trimmed V and J ends, which lost 3 bases and 2 bases, there was a span of 11 bases. As DNA, the CDR3 is TGCAGCGTTGAGCGGGACGGACCCTACAATGAGCAGTTCTTC. Encoded protein: CSVERDGPYNEQFF.

This clone has more than one count but fewer than ten. This chain links TRBV9 with TRBJ2-6; unclear D gene. Germline lookup yields CDR1 SGDLS and CDR2 YYNGEE. The CDR3 is made up of 15 amino acids. Between the trimmed V and J ends, which lost 6 bases and 1 base, there was a span of 11 bases. The CDR3 sequence is CASTPAESGANVLTF. The CDR3 DNA follows: TGTGCCAGCACCCCGGCGGAGTCTGGGGCCAACGTCCTGACTTTC.

The V and J genes are TRBV9 and TRBJ2-1; weak D call: TRBD1 (6 bases). Trimming took 2 bases from V and 2 from J, leaving 11 bases between them. The CDR3 covers 15 residues. Germline CDR1 SGDLS, CDR2 YYNGEE. The CDR3 DNA reads as TGTGCCAGCAGCGTCAGGGGTGCGACCTACAATGAGCAGTTCTTC. It encodes CASSVRGATYNEQFF.

This chain joins TRBV5-6 and TRBJ1-2; TRBD1 aligns across 8 bases. The CDR3 covers 14 residues. The V and J ends lost 2 bases and 8 bases, in that order; junction bases with no gene match: 8. Germline CDR1 is SGHDT and CDR2 is YYEEEE. The CDR3 DNA reads TGTGCCAGCAGCTTAACCGGGACAGGCCCCGGCTACACCTTC. As protein: CASSLTGTGPGYTF.

The V gene is TRBV4-1, the J gene TRBJ1-2; D uncertain. The length of the CDR3 is 13 residues. Germline values: CDR1 MGHRA, CDR2 YSYEKL. The V end was cut by 0 bases, the J end by 14 bases, with 16 bases between. The CDR3 loop reads CASSQDGGTLGTF. CDR3 bases: TGCGCCAGCAGCCAAGATGGAGGCACCTTAGGGACCTTC.

This clone was detected only a few times. The V and J genes are TRBV20-1 and TRBJ1-2, with D hard to call. The CDR3 totals 10 residues. V gave up 6 bases and J gave up 8 bases, with 10 bases separating them. Germline CDR1 reads DFQATT; CDR2 reads SNEGSKA (reference sequence). CDR3 coding DNA: TGCAGTGCCCGGGAGACCGGCTACACCTTC. It encodes CSARETGYTF.

This clone was observed a few times. This chain joins TRBV5-4 and TRBJ2-1, with 8 bases aligning to TRBD1. J gave up 6 bases and V 4 bases, and 9 bases lay outside the gene matches. Germline assignment: CDR1 SGHNT and CDR2 YYREEE (reference sequence). This CDR3 is built from 15 residues. CDR3 sequence reads: CASSTGQGKSNEQFF. CDR3 nucleotide sequence: TGTGCCAGCAGCACAGGACAGGGAAAGAGCAATGAGCAGTTCTTC.